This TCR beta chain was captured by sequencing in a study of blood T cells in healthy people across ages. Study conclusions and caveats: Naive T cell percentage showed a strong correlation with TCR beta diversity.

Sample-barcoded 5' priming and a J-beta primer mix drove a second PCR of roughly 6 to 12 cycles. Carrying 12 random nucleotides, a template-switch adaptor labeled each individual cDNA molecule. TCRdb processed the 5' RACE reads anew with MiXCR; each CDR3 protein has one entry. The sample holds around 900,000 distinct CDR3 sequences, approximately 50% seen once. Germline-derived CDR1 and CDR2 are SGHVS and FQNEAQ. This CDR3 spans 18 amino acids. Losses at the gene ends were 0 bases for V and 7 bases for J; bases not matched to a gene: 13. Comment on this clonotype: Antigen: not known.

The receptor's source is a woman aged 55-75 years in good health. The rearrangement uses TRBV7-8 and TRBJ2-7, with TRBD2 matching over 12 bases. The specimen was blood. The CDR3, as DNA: TGTGCCAGCAGCTTAGCTTTCGGACTAGCGGGAAATGTTAATGAGCAGTACTTC. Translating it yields CASSLAFGLAGNVNEQYF.